One and the same sample provided the 17 T cell receptor beta chains below, sequenced in a study of blood T cells in healthy people across ages. It was with a sample-barcoded 5' primer and a J-beta primer mix that a second PCR of about 6 to 12 cycles was run. Using its own MiXCR run on the 5' RACE reads, TCRdb lists one record per CDR3 protein. The sample has 1.5 million to 2 million distinct CDR3 sequences, over 25% seen once. What was sequenced was blood. The receptors stem from a woman under 40 in good health.

This chain connects TRBV6-5 to TRBJ2-2; D possibly corresponds to TRBD1 (6 bases). In germline, CDR1 is MNHEY, CDR2 SVGAGI. This CDR3 contains 14 residues. V lost 6 bases to trimming and J lost 6 bases, with 14 bases between them. CDR3 in amino acids: CASSSIDRSGELFF. CDR3 coding DNA: TGTGCCAGCAGCTCAATAGACAGGTCCGGGGAGCTGTTTTTT.

A few counts support this clonotype. The chain joins TRBV12-3 or TRBV12-4 to TRBJ2-1; 14 bases fit TRBD2. The CDR3 covers 16 residues. J was trimmed by 7 bases and V by 5 bases; bases with no gene match: 7. Here the CDR3 reads CASSALGTSGRNEQFF. DNA for the CDR3: TGTGCCAGCAGTGCCCTGGGGACTAGCGGGAGAAATGAGCAGTTCTTC.

V usage is TRBV7-9 and J usage is TRBJ2-7; 7 nucleotides align to TRBD1. J gave up 3 bases and V 5 bases, and 13 bases lay outside the gene matches. Germline CDR1 reads SEHNR; CDR2 reads FQNEAQ (reference sequence). The CDR3 length is 16 residues. Here the CDR3 reads CASSVLPGQWGYEQYF. CDR3 coding DNA: TGTGCCAGCAGCGTACTACCGGGACAGTGGGGCTACGAGCAGTACTTC.

This clonotype was counted only a few times. The rearrangement links TRBV6-1 to TRBJ1-2; perhaps TRBD1 as D (6 bases). V lost 7 bases and J lost 4, with 13 bases in between. Germline assignment: CDR1 MNHNS and CDR2 SASEGT. The CDR3 covers 13 residues. CDR3 sequence reads: CASNPGALYGYTF. CDR3 DNA sequence: TGTGCCAGCAATCCAGGGGCCCTCTATGGCTACACCTTC.

This clonotype was found a few times. This chain uses TRBV12-3 or TRBV12-4 with TRBJ1-3; D unclear. The CDR3 is 14 residues long. Trimming stripped 0 bases from V and 2 bases from J, with 5 bases between. The CDR3 sequence: CASSLAGPGNTIYF. The CDR3, as DNA: TGTGCCAGCAGTTTAGCAGGGCCTGGAAACACCATATATTTT.

The V gene is TRBV28, the J gene TRBJ2-3, with TRBD2 matching 8 bases. Looked up from germline, CDR1 is MDHEN and CDR2 is SYDVKM. V shed 2 bases and J 2 bases; nucleotides not matched to a gene: 3. The CDR3 contains 15 residues. The CDR3 DNA is TGTGCCAGCAGTTTACGGCGGGGGGTCACAGATACGCAGTATTTT. Translated, it gives CASSLRRGVTDTQYF.

The CDR3 DNA sequence: TGTGCCAGCAGACAGGACAGGGCGGGGGGAGAGCAGTACTTC. It specifies CASRQDRAGGEQYF. The V and J genes are TRBV2 and TRBJ2-4; D tentatively fits TRBD1 or TRBD2 (8 bases each). The CDR3 runs to 14 residues. V gave up 6 bases and J gave up 13 bases, with 22 bases separating them. The germline V gene has CDR1 SNHLY and CDR2 FYNNEI.

The CDR3 DNA is TGCGCCAGCAGCCCTGAGGGGATTAACTATGGCTACACCTTC. Translating gives CASSPEGINYGYTF. This chain links TRBV5-1 with TRBJ1-2, with D maybe TRBD1 (5 bases). The CDR3 consists of 14 residues. The germline V gene has CDR1 SGHRS and CDR2 YFSETQ. Deletions cut 4 bases from V and 1 base from J, with 11 bases between.

The J gene is TRBJ2-5, the V gene TRBV20-1; D gene uncertain. Germline loops: CDR1 DFQATT, CDR2 SNEGSKA (reference sequence). CDR3 size: 13 residues. Trimming stripped 0 bases from V and 5 bases from J, with 10 bases between. The DNA of the CDR3 is TGCAGTGCTAGAGATCCAGCCCCGGAGACCCAGTACTTC. Its protein is CSARDPAPETQYF.

This clonotype was observed a few times. Here the CDR3 DNA reads TGCAGTGCCTTGACTGAACCGGAGACCCAGTACTTC. It translates to CSALTEPETQYF. V is TRBV20-1 and J is TRBJ2-5; D gene unclear. The germline V gene encodes CDR1 DFQATT and CDR2 SNEGSKA (reference sequence). V was clipped by 6 bases and J by 5 bases, with 13 bases between them. CDR3 length: 12 residues.

In its sample, this clonotype was seen a few times. The chain uses TRBV7-9 and TRBJ2-7, with TRBD1 matching over 7 bases. The CDR3 consists of 11 residues. V lost 10 bases to trimming and J lost 2 bases; unmatched junction nucleotides: 2. Germline values: CDR1 SEHNR, CDR2 FQNEAQ (reference sequence). The CDR3 nucleotides read TGTGCCATACAGGGGACCTACGAGCAGTACTTC. Residues: CAIQGTYEQYF. Full variable domain (outside the CDR3, taken from reference TRBV7-9 and TRBJ2-7): DTGVSQNPRHKITKRGQNVTFRCDPISEHNRLYWYRQTLGQGPEFLTYFQNEAQLEKSRLLSDRFSAERPKGSFSTLEIQRTEQGDSAMYLCAIQGTYEQYFGPGTRLTVT.

This clonotype was observed a few times. The J gene is TRBJ1-4, the V gene TRBV6-1; 7 positions match TRBD1. Germline trimming cut 7 bases from V and 12 bases from J; bases unmatched to any gene: 11. CDR3 length: 13 amino acids. The germline V gene has CDR1 MNHNS and CDR2 SASEGT. CDR3 in DNA: TGTGCCAGCATCCCGAGACAGGGCACCGAACTGTTTTTT. It translates to CASIPRQGTELFF.

This clonotype was seen many times. The J gene is TRBJ2-1, the V gene TRBV6-4; D is perhaps TRBD2 (5 bases). V shed 0 bases and J shed 8 bases, with 11 bases lying between them. Per the germline V gene, CDR1 is MRHNA and CDR2 is SNTAGT. The CDR3 loop spans 14 amino acids. The CDR3 region is CASSDSWLEDEQFF. DNA of the CDR3: TGTGCCAGCAGTGACTCCTGGCTGGAGGATGAGCAGTTCTTC.

This clonotype has ten or more counts. This chain joins TRBV7-9 and TRBJ1-2, with no clear D. V gave up 5 bases and J gave up 10 bases, with 17 bases separating them. Germline loops: CDR1 SEHNR, CDR2 FQNEAQ (reference sequence). CDR3 length: 13 residues. CDR3 region: CASSQVQSLHYTF. The CDR3 DNA is TGTGCCAGCAGCCAAGTCCAGAGCCTCCACTACACCTTC. The full variable domain, with the rest looked up from reference TRBV7-9 and TRBJ1-2, is DTGVSQNPRHKITKRGQNVTFRCDPISEHNRLYWYRQTLGQGPEFLTYFQNEAQLEKSRLLSDRFSAERPKGSFSTLEIQRTEQGDSAMYLCASSQVQSLHYTFGSGTRLTVV.

This clonotype came up a few times. The rearrangement uses TRBV18 and TRBJ2-1; TRBD2 is a possible D gene (6 bases). This CDR3 is 15 amino acids long. Germline CDR1 reads KGHSH; CDR2 reads LQKENI. The V end lost 3 bases, the J end lost 4 bases, and 13 bases lay between the germline ends. The CDR3, as DNA: TGTGCCAGCTCACCGGGTGGCGGGATGTACAATGAGCAGTTCTTC. Its translation is CASSPGGGMYNEQFF.

This clonotype was detected once. A clone one base away is much larger, so this may be a read error. CDR3 in DNA: TGTGCCGGCACGGCGGGGGGCCTGACTAGCACAGATACGCAGTATTTT. This codes for CAGTAGGLTSTDTQYF. This chain joins TRBV28 and TRBJ2-3, with 8 bases that match TRBD2. This CDR3 comprises 16 residues. CDR1 is MDHEN and CDR2 is SYDVKM in the germline V gene. V dropped 11 bases and J dropped 0; count of bases not matched to a gene: 13.

About this clonotype: This may arise from a read error, as a much more abundant clone is one base away. V usage is TRBV2 and J usage is TRBJ2-3; 8 nucleotides align to TRBD1. Germline-derived CDR1 and CDR2 are SNHLY and FYNNEI. This CDR3 region has 15 residues. The trim removed 3 bases at V and 0 bases at J, leaving 2 bases unmatched. CDR3 in amino acids: CASSDQGASTDTQYF. The CDR3 region has the DNA TGTGCCAGCAGTGACCAGGGGGCTAGCACAGATACGCAGTATTTT. Variable domain in full (rest from reference TRBV2 and TRBJ2-3): EPEVTQTPSHQVTQMGQEVILRCVPISNHLYFYWYRQILGQKVEFLVSFYNNEISEKSEIFDDQFSVERPDGSNFTLKIRSTKLEDSAMYFCASSDQGASTDTQYFGPGTRLTVL.